This paragraph reports one TCR beta chain. This entry comes from a study of sequential checkpoint blockade in melanoma. Germline CDR1 SGHNT, CDR2 YYREEE (reference sequence). Trimming took 7 bases from V and 5 from J, leaving 15 bases between them. CDR3 length: 13 residues. Sample treatment: randomized to nivolumab then ipilimumab (arm A) or the reverse (arm B). Libraries were prepared by immunoSEQ multiplex PCR; TCRdb keeps only in-frame clonotypes and omits some of them. The sample lists 15,000 to 20,000 clones, nearly 80% seen once, with 10% to 15% in the top ten. The source is a human donor with melanoma. The chain recombines TRBV5-4 with TRBJ1-2; D is possibly TRBD1 (5 bases). The source was CD8+ T cells sorted from blood (inferred from file names), collected from a patient given nivolumab and ipilimumab in sequence. The CDR3 loop reads CASWGEGGYGYTF. In DNA, the CDR3 is TGTGCCAGCTGGGGGGAGGGTGGATATGGCTACACCTTC. Supplemented by reference TRBV5-4 and TRBJ1-2, the full variable domain reads ETGVTQSPTHLIKTRGQQVTLRCSSQSGHNTVSWYQQALGQGPQFIFQYYREEENGRGNFPPRFSGLQFPNYSSELNVNALELDDSALYLCASWGEGGYGYTFGSGTRLTVV.